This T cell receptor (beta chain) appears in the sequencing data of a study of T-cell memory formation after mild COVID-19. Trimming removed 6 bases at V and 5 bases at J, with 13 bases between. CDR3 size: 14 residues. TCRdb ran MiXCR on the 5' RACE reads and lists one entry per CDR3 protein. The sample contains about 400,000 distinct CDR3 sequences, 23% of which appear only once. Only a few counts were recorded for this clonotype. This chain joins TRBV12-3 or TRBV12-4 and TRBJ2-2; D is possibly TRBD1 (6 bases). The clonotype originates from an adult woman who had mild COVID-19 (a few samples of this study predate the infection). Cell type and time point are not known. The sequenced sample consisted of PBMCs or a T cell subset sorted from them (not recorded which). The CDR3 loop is CASRDNRDTGELFF. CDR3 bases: TGTGCCAGCAGAGATAACAGGGATACCGGGGAGCTGTTTTTT.